Below, 11 T cell receptor beta chains from the same sample are listed, as sequenced in a study of HIV-infected patients and healthy controls. TCRdb recomputed calls from the 5' RACE reads with MiXCR, one row per CDR3 protein. The sample has about 70,000 distinct CDR3 sequences; approximately 16% are singletons. Sequencing used CD4+ T cells from blood. The receptors were sampled from a human donor in good health.

This clonotype was detected only a few times. V gene TRBV6-1 combines with J gene TRBJ2-3; TRBD1 is a possible D gene (5 bases). This CDR3 is 16 amino acids long. Germline CDR1 is MNHNS and CDR2 is SASEGT. Trimming took off 6 bases at V and 3 bases at J, with 19 bases between the two ends. CDR3 sequence reads: CASRANPRVPTDTQYF. CDR3 DNA sequence: TGTGCCAGCAGAGCCAACCCCAGGGTACCGACAGATACGCAGTATTTT.

This clonotype was seen ten or more times. This chain uses TRBV7-3 with TRBJ2-3, with TRBD1 matching 7 bases. Per the germline V gene, CDR1 is SGHTA and CDR2 is FQGTGA. CDR3 length: 15 amino acids. The junction had 5 bases not matched to a gene; V was cut back by 5 bases and J by 0 bases. The CDR3 nucleotides read TGTGCCAGCAGCCAGGGGGAGACTAGCACAGATACGCAGTATTTT. It yields the protein CASSQGETSTDTQYF. Using reference TRBV7-3 and TRBJ2-3 for the parts outside the CDR3, the full variable domain is GAGVSQTPSNKVTEKGKYVELRCDPISGHTALYWYRQSLGQGPEFLIYFQGTGAADDSGLPNDRFFAVRPEGSVSTLKIQRTERGDSAVYLCASSQGETSTDTQYFGPGTRLTVL.

The chain combines TRBV7-2 with TRBJ1-1, with 7 bases matching TRBD1. The CDR3 loop spans 14 amino acids. With 5 bases clipped from V and 2 bases from J, the junction kept 5 bases outside the gene matches. Germline V CDR1 and CDR2: SGHTA, FQGNSA. Here the CDR3 DNA reads TGTGCCAGCAGCAAGGGACAGCAAAACACTGAAGCTTTCTTT. It translates to CASSKGQQNTEAFF.

There are many counts of this clonotype. J is TRBJ2-2 and V is TRBV4-2, with TRBD1 matching 9 bases. The CDR3 covers 15 residues. In germline, CDR1 is LGHNA, CDR2 YNFKEQ. Trimming took 1 base from V and 5 from J; bases not matched to a gene: 2. The CDR3 loop is CASSQGDRATGELFF. As DNA, the CDR3 is TGTGCCAGCAGCCAAGGGGACAGGGCGACCGGGGAGCTGTTTTTT.

In this sample, this clonotype turned up many times. V is TRBV6-2 or TRBV6-3 and J is TRBJ2-7; possible D gene TRBD2, 6 bases. Germline V lookup: CDR1 MNHEY, CDR2 SVGEGT. This CDR3 is built from 12 residues. Trimming took 10 bases from V and 6 from J, leaving 16 bases between them. CDR3: CATRLVVSEQYF. CDR3 sequence (DNA): TGTGCCACCCGACTAGTTGTCTCCGAGCAGTACTTC.

This clonotype turned up a few times. The V and J genes are TRBV12-3 or TRBV12-4 and TRBJ1-3; a possible D gene is TRBD1 (5 bases). V gave up 8 bases and J gave up 4 bases, with 12 bases separating them. The CDR3 consists of 13 residues. CDR3 sequence (DNA): TGTGCCAGCCACCGGGGCAAAGGAAACACCATATATTTT. It codes for CASHRGKGNTIYF.

This CDR3 reads CASSHQPGQGPYF. CDR3 nucleotides: TGTGCCAGCAGCCATCAACCGGGACAGGGTCCGTATTTT. The chain links TRBV14 to TRBJ2-3; 9 positions agree with TRBD1. The J segment lost 14 bases and the V segment lost 3 bases, leaving 9 bases of the junction unmatched. The CDR3 loop spans 13 amino acids. Germline V gives CDR1 SGHDN, CDR2 FVKESK.

This sequence joins TRBV4-3 and TRBJ2-5; possibly TRBD1 for D (6 bases). Looked up from germline, CDR1 is LGHNA and CDR2 is YSLEER. The CDR3 consists of 16 residues. V was clipped by 0 bases and J by 1 base, with 12 bases between them. In DNA, the CDR3 is TGCGCCAGCAGCCAAGAGGGAACAGGGTTCCAAGAGACCCAGTACTTC. It codes for CASSQEGTGFQETQYF.

This clonotype was observed at least ten times. The chain has TRBV25-1 and TRBJ1-2, with 8 nucleotides matching TRBD1. V dropped 3 bases and J dropped 2; count of bases not matched to a gene: 11. This CDR3 comprises 17 residues. The germline CDR1 and CDR2 sequences are MGHDK and SYGVNS. The CDR3 DNA reads TGTGCCAGCAGTGAGCCAAGGACAGGGACTGGCAACTATGGCTACACCTTC. It yields the protein CASSEPRTGTGNYGYTF.

A few counts support this clonotype. The chain carries TRBV6-5 and TRBJ2-5; D unresolved. Germline assignment: CDR1 MNHEY and CDR2 SVGAGI. V shed 8 bases and J shed 1 base, with 8 bases lying between them. This CDR3 is built from 12 residues. CDR3 loop: CASGSFQETQYF. CDR3 DNA: TGTGCCAGCGGCAGCTTCCAAGAGACCCAGTACTTC.

This clonotype was picked up a small number of times. The J gene is TRBJ2-3, the V gene TRBV4-3; 8 bases line up with TRBD1. V dropped 0 bases and J dropped 5; count of bases not matched to a gene: 4. Looked up from germline, CDR1 is LGHNA and CDR2 is YSLEER. The CDR3 sequence is 15 residues long. CDR3 in DNA: TGCGCCAGCAGCCAAGACAGGGGGCGACGAGATACGCAGTATTTT. It is translated as CASSQDRGRRDTQYF.